This TCR beta chain is from a study of blood T cell repertoires in COVID-19. Study in general: The United States, Italy and Spain were the sources of the acute and convalescent COVID-19 samples. Sample material is recorded as cDNA or gDNA derived from T cells, B-cell-depleted T cells, or PBMCs.

This CDR3 comprises 14 residues. The ends were cut back, 1 base at V and 9 bases at J, with 14 bases in the middle. Germline-derived CDR1 and CDR2 are SGHRS and YFSETQ. Source study methods: Amplification with reference gene primers provided the estimates of nucleated cell counts. The protocol was immunoSEQ multiplex PCR, while the TCRdb copy is restricted to in-frame clones and leaves out a portion. V, J and clone size reflect that table, while D and trimming were determined from the DNA. Here the sample spans approximately 190,000 clones, 88% being singletons. The chain employs TRBV5-1 and TRBJ2-1, with D uncertain. Sequenced input: peripheral blood. This TCR came from a woman aged 40 to 50 who had recovered from COVID-19. The CDR3 loop reads CASSLQVDAGEQFF. The DNA for the CDR3 is TGCGCCAGCAGCTTGCAGGTTGATGCAGGTGAGCAGTTCTTC.